The 9 T cell receptor beta chains listed next were all sequenced from one sample in a study of CD8 T cells in Susac syndrome. Random hexamers were used to reverse transcribe an amount of about 0.45 to 1 ug RNA. Each CDR3 protein is one row after TCRdb ran MiXCR on the immunoSEQ multiplex PCR reads. The sample includes about 240,000 distinct CDR3 sequences, around 96% of them seen just once. Sequencing was done on a sample of CD4+ T cells from PBMCs. These receptors were obtained from a human donor with Susac syndrome.

This chain links TRBV12-3 or TRBV12-4 with TRBJ2-5, with D hard to call. The CDR3 has 14 residues. The V end was cut by 6 bases, the J end by 10 bases, with 21 bases between. CDR3 coding DNA: TGTGCCAGCAGCTTTCAGGCCGGCACCAAGATCCAGTACTTC. Encoded protein: CASSFQAGTKIQYF.

The chain couples TRBV14 to TRBJ2-3; 7 positions match TRBD2. The V gene's germline CDR1 is SGHDN and CDR2 FVKESK. Trimming cost V 6 bases and J 5 bases; bases outside gene matches: 11. The CDR3 length is 15 residues. The CDR3 loop is CASSRLSGVGDTQYF. The CDR3, as DNA: TGTGCCAGCAGTCGGTTAAGCGGGGTGGGAGATACGCAGTATTTT.

The chain carries TRBV7-2 and TRBJ2-7; 8 bases are shared with TRBD2. Germline assignment: CDR1 SGHTA and CDR2 FQGNSA. The CDR3 extends over 15 amino acids. V was clipped by 5 bases and J by 2 bases; unmatched bases: 8. CDR3 protein: CASSIHGGGTYEQYF. For the CDR3, the DNA is TGTGCCAGCAGCATCCATGGCGGGGGGACCTACGAGCAGTACTTC.

The chain is built from TRBV30 and TRBJ2-7, with D unresolved. The length of the CDR3 is 15 residues. CDR1 and CDR2 from the germline V gene are GTSNPN and SVGIG (reference sequence). V lost 3 bases, J lost 5 bases, and 20 bases lay in between. The CDR3 bases are TGTGCCTGGAGCGCCATAGGGCCCAAAGGGAACGAGCAGTACTTC. This codes for CAWSAIGPKGNEQYF.

This clonotype came up once. The rearrangement joins TRBV20-1 to TRBJ2-1; D is unresolved. The CDR3 runs to 14 residues. V lost 4 bases, J lost 4 bases, and 14 bases lay in between. Germline loops: CDR1 DFQATT, CDR2 SNEGSKA (reference sequence). The CDR3 region is CSAIPGAAYNEQFF. DNA for the CDR3: TGCAGTGCTATCCCCGGTGCGGCTTACAATGAGCAGTTCTTC.

This rearrangement joins TRBV2 to TRBJ2-1, with TRBD2 matching 10 bases. There are 15 residues in the CDR3. Looked up from germline, CDR1 is SNHLY and CDR2 is FYNNEI. V was clipped by 1 base and J by 9 bases; unmatched bases: 6. CDR3 sequence reads: CASSEGASGSAEQFF. The CDR3 nucleotides are TGTGCCAGCAGTGAAGGGGCTAGCGGGAGTGCTGAGCAGTTCTTC.

V gene TRBV5-6 combines with J gene TRBJ2-3; D possibly corresponds to TRBD2 (6 bases). From germline, CDR1 is SGHDT and CDR2 YYEEEE. Deletions cut 0 bases from V and 6 bases from J, with 8 bases between. The CDR3 is 13 amino acids. CDR3 residues: CASSLGRGDTQYF. CDR3 sequence (DNA): TGTGCCAGCAGCTTGGGGCGGGGCGATACGCAGTATTTT.

The gene calls are TRBV2 and TRBJ2-7; TRBD2 matches 10 bases. Trimming took 6 bases from V and 6 from J; bases not matched to a gene: 11. Germline CDR1 SNHLY, CDR2 FYNNEI. CDR3 size: 15 residues. The CDR3 nucleotides are TGTGCCAGCAGCAGGGTGCTAGCGGGGGCTGGCGAGCAGTACTTC. Its protein is CASSRVLAGAGEQYF.

The rearrangement links TRBV29-1 to TRBJ1-1; D is ambiguous. The CDR3 contains 13 residues. Trimming removed 7 bases at V and 3 bases at J, with 15 bases between. Germline V lookup: CDR1 SQVTM, CDR2 ANQGSEA. This CDR3 is CSAHRGMDTEAFF. The CDR3 DNA is TGCAGCGCCCATCGGGGAATGGACACTGAAGCTTTCTTT.